Presented here are 3 T cell receptor beta chains from one specimen sequenced in a study of T cells in Graves' hyperthyroidism and ophthalmopathy. TCR beta CDR3 sequences were amplified from RNA transcripts. The study used the HTBI primer set for a first-round RT-PCR of the TCR CDR3. TCRdb independently ran MiXCR on the multiplex PCR reads; one entry per CDR3 protein. The profile covers hundreds of thousands of distinct CDR3 sequences, with 38% appearing a single time and about 9% taken by the ten largest. Input material: blood. These receptors were collected from a man between 18 and 35 years old with Graves' hyperthyroidism.

Points on this clonotype: A much larger clone differs by one base, so this may be a read error. In nucleotides, the CDR3 is TGTGCCAGCAGCTTTGGCGAAGCCGGGCAGTACTTC. Translated: CASSFGEAGQYF. This chain uses TRBV11-1 with TRBJ2-7, with D hard to call. V dropped 3 bases and J dropped 9 bases, with 12 bases sitting between them. The CDR3 runs to 12 residues. The V gene's germline CDR1 is SGHAT and CDR2 FQDESV (reference sequence).

This clonotype was seen only a few times. The chain carries TRBV7-9 and TRBJ2-6, with a possible D match to TRBD2 (6 bases). The germline V and J ends were trimmed by 4 bases and 0 bases, with 7 bases remaining between them. The germline CDR1 and CDR2 sequences are SEHNR and FQNEAQ (reference sequence). This CDR3 spans 15 amino acids. The CDR3 nucleotides read TGTGCCAGCAGCTGGGGGGTCTCTGGGGCCAACGTCCTGACTTTC. It specifies CASSWGVSGANVLTF.

The chain combines TRBV29-1 with TRBJ2-7; 11 bases fit TRBD2. CDR1 SQVTM and CDR2 ANQGSEA come from the germline V gene. The CDR3 has 15 amino acids. Trimming at V came to 4 bases and at J to 2 bases, leaving 7 bases not matched to a gene. The CDR3 DNA follows: TGCAGCGTTGGGGCCCTACTAGCGGGAGCCTACGAGCAGTACTTC. Its translation is CSVGALLAGAYEQYF.